Listed here are 30 T cell receptor beta chains from one sample, sequenced in a study of identical twins. TCRdb recomputed calls from the 5' RACE reads with MiXCR, one row per CDR3 protein. The table has some 440,000 distinct CDR3 sequences, more than 20% seen once; the top ten hold over 2.5%. This same sample was also taken into another study, of T cells expressing NK-cell markers.

What was sequenced was CD4+ T cells sorted from blood. The receptors stem from a woman between 18 and 30 years old in good health.

CDR3 amino acids: CSATNRASYEQYF. The CDR3 DNA follows: TGCAGTGCTACAAACAGGGCCTCCTACGAGCAGTACTTC. This chain links TRBV20-1 with TRBJ2-7; the D gene is possibly TRBD1 (6 bases). Trimming shortened V by 4 bases and J by 0 bases, and 10 bases separated the two germline ends. CDR1 and CDR2 from the germline V gene are DFQATT and SNEGSKA (reference sequence). The CDR3 loop spans 13 amino acids.

This clonotype was observed a few times. The chain links TRBV6-5 to TRBJ2-1, with D unresolved. V was pared by 2 bases and J by 7 bases, with 9 bases between. Per germline, CDR1 MNHEY and CDR2 SVGAGI. There are 13 residues in the CDR3. CDR3 bases: TGTGCCAGCAGTTACCTCCAATGGAATGAGCAGTTCTTC. Translating gives CASSYLQWNEQFF.

This clonotype was detected a few times. V gene TRBV7-2 combines with J gene TRBJ2-7, with a weak D call TRBD2 (6 bases). CDR3 length equals 16 residues. With 2 bases removed from V and 3 bases from J, the gap between germline ends came to 17 bases. Germline-derived CDR1 and CDR2 are SGHTA and FQGNSA. The CDR3 nucleotides are TGTGCCAGCAGCTTATTAGGATTTAGCGGACTCTACGAGCAGTACTTC. Translating gives CASSLLGFSGLYEQYF.

There are a few counts of this clonotype. V usage is TRBV7-2 and J usage is TRBJ1-1, with 7 bases that match TRBD1. The junction had 6 bases not matched to a gene; V was cut back by 5 bases and J by 0 bases. Germline lookup yields CDR1 SGHTA and CDR2 FQGNSA. The CDR3 is 15 amino acids. The CDR3 is CASSRRGRLNTEAFF. The CDR3 nucleotides are TGTGCCAGCAGCCGTAGGGGGCGGTTGAACACTGAAGCTTTCTTT.

The V call is TRBV12-3 or TRBV12-4, the J call TRBJ2-3; 12 bases fit TRBD2. The CDR3 length is 17 residues. J gave up 3 bases and V 6 bases, and 10 bases lay outside the gene matches. In nucleotides, the CDR3 is TGTGCCAGCAGGACGACTAGCGGGGGCCCCCTAACAGATACGCAGTATTTT. Amino acid sequence: CASRTTSGGPLTDTQYF.

This clonotype appeared many times. The chain recombines TRBV30 with TRBJ2-3, with D tentatively TRBD2 (5 bases). CDR3 size: 12 residues. The germline V and J ends were trimmed by 5 bases and 3 bases, with 9 bases remaining between them. The germline CDR1 and CDR2 sequences are GTSNPN and SVGIG (reference sequence). As DNA, the CDR3 is TGTGCCTGGGAGACGGGGACAGATACGCAGTATTTT. It encodes CAWETGTDTQYF.

This clonotype was detected a few times. The chain combines TRBV3-1 with TRBJ1-3; D remains unclear. CDR1 LGHDT and CDR2 YNNKEL come from the germline V gene (reference sequence). The CDR3 sequence is 16 residues long. V was clipped by 1 base and J by 0 bases, with 10 bases between them. Written as DNA, the CDR3 is TGTGCCAGCAGCCAAGTGAAGGATCTCTCTGGAAACACCATATATTTT. It is translated as CASSQVKDLSGNTIYF.

V usage is TRBV5-8 and J usage is TRBJ2-7, with 7 bases lining up with TRBD1. V lost 4 bases and J lost 3; bases outside the gene matches: 7. The CDR3 is 14 residues long. Germline values: CDR1 SGHTS, CDR2 YDEGEE. CDR3 amino acids: CASSRWRQGYEQYF. CDR3 DNA: TGTGCCAGCAGCAGATGGAGACAGGGCTACGAGCAGTACTTC. The full variable domain, with the rest looked up from reference TRBV5-8 and TRBJ2-7, is EAGVTQSPTHLIKTRGQQATLRCSPISGHTSVYWYQQALGLGLQFLLWYDEGEERNRGNFPPRFSGRQFPNYSSELNVNALELEDSALYLCASSRWRQGYEQYFGPGTRLTVT.

This chain links TRBV5-1 with TRBJ2-7; TRBD1 might be the D (5 bases). This CDR3 contains 12 residues. Trimming removed 5 bases from V and 3 bases from J, with 9 bases in between. Per the germline V gene, CDR1 is SGHRS and CDR2 is YFSETQ. DNA of the CDR3: TGCGCCAGCAGGCCTGACAGCTACGAGCAGTACTTC. It yields the protein CASRPDSYEQYF.

This clonotype was detected only a few times. V usage is TRBV12-3 or TRBV12-4 and J usage is TRBJ1-2; D is perhaps TRBD1 (5 bases). This CDR3 has 13 amino acids. Between the trimmed V and J ends, which lost 11 bases and 8 bases, there was a span of 21 bases. The CDR3 DNA reads TGTGCCGTCACCCTGGGCAGGGCGAAAGGCTACACCTTC. Translated, it gives CAVTLGRAKGYTF.

V is TRBV5-5 and J is TRBJ2-3; D perhaps matches TRBD1 (5 bases). CDR1 is SGHKS, CDR2 YYEKEE, per germline (reference sequence). The CDR3 runs to 13 residues. Trimming pared 5 bases from V and 2 bases from J, leaving 9 bases between. The DNA of the CDR3 is TGTGCCAGCAGAGAAGGGGCCACAGATACGCAGTATTTT. As protein: CASREGATDTQYF.

This clonotype was counted between two and nine times. This chain joins TRBV21-1 and TRBJ2-1; the table's D call, TRBD2, was not checked against the DNA. TRBV21-1 is a recognized pseudogene. CDR3 length: 17 amino acids. The CDR3 DNA reads TGTGCCAGCAACTCAACTTCCGGGACTAGGCGCTACAATGAGCAGTTCTTC. Amino acids: CASNSTSGTRRYNEQFF.

This clonotype turned up a few times. The chain joins TRBV12-3 or TRBV12-4 to TRBJ2-5, with 8 bases fitting TRBD2. With 2 bases clipped from V and 5 bases from J, the junction kept 4 bases outside the gene matches. The CDR3 extends over 14 amino acids. CDR3 coding DNA: TGTGCCAGCAGTTTATCCGGGACTAGGGAGACCCAGTACTTC. Translated, it gives CASSLSGTRETQYF.

This clonotype was seen a few times. The CDR3 is CASSKSPGQMNTEAFF. In DNA, the CDR3 is TGCGCCAGCAGCAAGAGTCCGGGACAGATGAACACTGAAGCTTTCTTT. The rearrangement links TRBV5-1 to TRBJ1-1; 7 nucleotides align to TRBD1. Looked up from germline, CDR1 is SGHRS and CDR2 is YFSETQ. The CDR3 is made up of 16 amino acids. V shed 4 bases and J 0 bases; nucleotides not matched to a gene: 9.

The V gene is TRBV5-1, the J gene TRBJ1-2; 7 nucleotides match TRBD1. The CDR3 sequence is 16 residues long. Per the germline V gene, CDR1 is SGHRS and CDR2 is YFSETQ. V dropped 5 bases and J dropped 4; count of bases not matched to a gene: 14. Written as DNA, the CDR3 is TGCGCCAGCAGTTCCACAGGGGCCTATACGTCCTATGGCTACACCTTC. It codes for CASSSTGAYTSYGYTF.

The V and J genes are TRBV7-2 and TRBJ2-5; D ambiguous. V was pared by 5 bases and J by 5 bases, with 6 bases between. This CDR3 is 11 amino acids long. The germline CDR1 and CDR2 sequences are SGHTA and FQGNSA. Here the CDR3 reads CASSEVETQYF. The CDR3 DNA is TGTGCCAGCAGCGAGGTGGAGACCCAGTACTTC.

The CDR3 nucleotides read TGCGCCAGCAGTGGAACGGGAGAGGTTTGGAATACGCAGTATTTT. It codes for CASSGTGEVWNTQYF. J is TRBJ2-3 and V is TRBV10-2, with D possibly TRBD2 on 6 matching bases. The CDR3 contains 15 residues. Trimming shortened V by 4 bases and J by 7 bases, and 18 bases separated the two germline ends. Germline V gene data show CDR1 as WSHSY and CDR2 as SAAADI.

The chain carries TRBV5-1 and TRBJ2-2; D remains ambiguous. Germline values: CDR1 SGHRS, CDR2 YFSETQ. With 3 bases removed from V and 7 bases from J, the gap between germline ends came to 19 bases. CDR3 length: 16 amino acids. CDR3 nucleotides: TGCGCCAGCAGCTCCTTCGGTGGCTCCCGGAACGGGGAGCTGTTTTTT. It codes for CASSSFGGSRNGELFF.

The chain recombines TRBV4-1 with TRBJ2-2; D not resolved. The CDR3 has 14 amino acids. V dropped 0 bases and J dropped 3 bases, with 5 bases sitting between them. The germline gives CDR1 MGHRA, CDR2 YSYEKL. Written as DNA, the CDR3 is TGCGCCAGCAGCCAAGATCCGCACACCGGGGAGCTGTTTTTT. It encodes CASSQDPHTGELFF.

This clonotype was detected only a few times. This chain uses TRBV4-1 with TRBJ1-5; TRBD1 aligns across 8 bases. With V trimmed by 4 bases and J by 4 bases, 15 bases remained unmatched. The germline gives CDR1 MGHRA, CDR2 YSYEKL. This CDR3 spans 18 amino acids. This CDR3 is CASSRLFQGAIPNQPQHF. The CDR3 DNA reads TGCGCCAGCAGCCGGTTATTTCAGGGGGCTATCCCGAATCAGCCCCAGCATTTT.

This clonotype showed up just a few times. The chain uses TRBV20-1 and TRBJ2-7; 10 bases align to TRBD2. Trimming cost V 3 bases and J 0 bases; bases outside gene matches: 5. The germline CDR1 and CDR2 sequences are DFQATT and SNEGSKA (reference sequence). The CDR3 covers 15 residues. For the CDR3, the DNA is TGCAGTGCTAGTCCTAGCGGGGGAAGCTCCTACGAGCAGTACTTC. It translates to CSASPSGGSSYEQYF.

This sequence joins TRBV2 and TRBJ2-5, with unresolved D. Germline lookup yields CDR1 SNHLY and CDR2 FYNNEI. The CDR3 length is 10 residues. The V end was cut by 7 bases, the J end by 4 bases, with 4 bases between. The CDR3 coding sequence is TGTGCCAGCATCGGAGAGACCCAGTACTTC. It specifies CASIGETQYF.

The chain is built from TRBV6-1 and TRBJ2-7, with 13 bases identical to TRBD2. V gave up 7 bases and J gave up 0 bases; unmatched junction bases: 12. The germline gives CDR1 MNHNS, CDR2 SASEGT. The length of the CDR3 is 18 residues. The CDR3 region is CASMRLAGGTKSSYEQYF. The CDR3 DNA follows: TGTGCCAGCATGAGACTAGCGGGAGGTACCAAGAGCTCCTACGAGCAGTACTTC.

The V and J genes are TRBV4-3 and TRBJ2-1; 7 nucleotides match TRBD1. J was trimmed by 6 bases and V by 4 bases; bases with no gene match: 15. Per germline, CDR1 LGHNA and CDR2 YSLEER. This CDR3 spans 17 amino acids. Here the CDR3 reads CASSPRSGTESINEQFF. CDR3 DNA sequence: TGCGCCAGCAGCCCTAGATCAGGGACAGAAAGTATCAATGAGCAGTTCTTC.

J is TRBJ2-5 and V is TRBV9, with TRBD1 identical over 7 bases. Looked up from germline, CDR1 is SGDLS and CDR2 is YYNGEE. The CDR3 totals 14 residues. V shed 0 bases and J 9 bases; nucleotides not matched to a gene: 8. CDR3 sequence reads: CASSVEATGVAQYF. In DNA, the CDR3 is TGTGCCAGCAGCGTAGAGGCAACAGGGGTGGCCCAGTACTTC. The full variable domain, with the rest looked up from reference TRBV9 and TRBJ2-5, is DSGVTQTPKHLITATGQRVTLRCSPRSGDLSVYWYQQSLDQGLQFLIQYYNGEERAKGNILERFSAQQFPDLHSELNLSSLELGDSALYFCASSVEATGVAQYFGPGTRLLVL.

This clonotype was recorded once. The rearrangement links TRBV14 to TRBJ1-1; 7 positions match TRBD1. CDR1 and CDR2 (germline): SGHDN, FVKESK. With V trimmed by 1 base and J by 0 bases, 5 bases remained unmatched. This CDR3 is built from 16 residues. Written as DNA, the CDR3 is TGTGCCAGCAGCCAAGGGCCGGGACAGATGAACACTGAAGCTTTCTTT. It translates to CASSQGPGQMNTEAFF.

The genes are TRBV2 and TRBJ2-3; 10 bases are shared with TRBD1. Trimming removed 11 bases from V and 1 base from J; junction bases left unmatched: 3. In germline, CDR1 is SNHLY, CDR2 FYNNEI. The CDR3 runs 13 residues. As DNA, the CDR3 is TGTGCCCGCGGGACAGGGGGCACAGATACGCAGTATTTT. This codes for CARGTGGTDTQYF.

The rearrangement joins TRBV6-2 or TRBV6-3 to TRBJ2-3; possibly TRBD1 for D (6 bases). This CDR3 is 16 amino acids long. Trimming cost V 6 bases and J 4 bases, with 20 bases left between them. Germline CDR1 and CDR2: MNHEY and SVGEGT. The CDR3 DNA is TGTGCCAGCAGCTCCAGGGGAGCCCCCACAGCAGATACGCAGTATTTT. Translating it yields CASSSRGAPTADTQYF.

This sequence joins TRBV19 and TRBJ2-1; D may be TRBD1 or TRBD2 (5 bases each). With 3 bases removed from V and 9 bases from J, the gap between germline ends came to 9 bases. The CDR3 extends over 12 amino acids. Germline assignment: CDR1 LNHDA and CDR2 SQIVND (reference sequence). CDR3 protein: CASSMLRGEQFF. In DNA form, the CDR3 reads TGTGCCAGTAGTATGCTGAGGGGTGAGCAGTTCTTC.

CDR3 residues: CASSLRQGRVNTEAFF. CDR3 nucleotides: TGCGCCAGCAGCTTGCGACAGGGGAGGGTGAACACTGAAGCTTTCTTT. This rearrangement joins TRBV5-1 to TRBJ1-1, with TRBD1 identical over 8 bases. The V gene end was trimmed by 1 base and the J gene end by 0 bases; junction bases not matched to a gene: 5. Germline CDR1 reads SGHRS; CDR2 reads YFSETQ. The CDR3 extends over 16 amino acids.